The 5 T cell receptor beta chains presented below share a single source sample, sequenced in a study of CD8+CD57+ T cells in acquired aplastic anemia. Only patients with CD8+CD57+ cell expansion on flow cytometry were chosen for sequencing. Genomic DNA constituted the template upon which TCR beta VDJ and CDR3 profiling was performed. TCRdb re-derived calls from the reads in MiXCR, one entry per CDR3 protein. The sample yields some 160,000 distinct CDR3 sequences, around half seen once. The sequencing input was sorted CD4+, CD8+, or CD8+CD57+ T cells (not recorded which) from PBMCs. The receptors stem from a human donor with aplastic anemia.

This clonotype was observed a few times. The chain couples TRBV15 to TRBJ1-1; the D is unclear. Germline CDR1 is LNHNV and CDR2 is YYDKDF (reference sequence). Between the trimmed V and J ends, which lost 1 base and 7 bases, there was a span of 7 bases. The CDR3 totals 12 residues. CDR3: CATSRAGFEAFF. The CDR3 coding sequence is TGTGCCACCAGCAGAGCTGGGTTTGAAGCTTTCTTT.

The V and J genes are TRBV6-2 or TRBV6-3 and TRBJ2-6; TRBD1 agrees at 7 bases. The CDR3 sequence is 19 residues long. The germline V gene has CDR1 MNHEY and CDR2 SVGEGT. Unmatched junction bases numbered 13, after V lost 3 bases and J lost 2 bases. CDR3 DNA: TGTGCCAGCAGTTATACCGTAGGCAGGGGGAGTGCTGGGGCCAACGTCCTGACTTTC. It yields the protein CASSYTVGRGSAGANVLTF.

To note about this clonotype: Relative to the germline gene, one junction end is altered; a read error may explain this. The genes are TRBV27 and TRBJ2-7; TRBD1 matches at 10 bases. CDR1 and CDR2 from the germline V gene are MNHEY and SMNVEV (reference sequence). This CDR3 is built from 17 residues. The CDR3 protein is CASSSGQGLDKAYEQYF. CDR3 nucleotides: TGTGCCAGTAGTTCGGGACAGGGGCTAGACAAGGCCTACGAGCAGTACTTC.

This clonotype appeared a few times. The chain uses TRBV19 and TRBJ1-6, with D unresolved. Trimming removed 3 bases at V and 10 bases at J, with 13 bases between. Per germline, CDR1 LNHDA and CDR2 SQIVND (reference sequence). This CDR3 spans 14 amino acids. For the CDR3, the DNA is TGTGCCAGTAGTATTGGGGAATGGAGGTCACCCCTCCACTTT. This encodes CASSIGEWRSPLHF.

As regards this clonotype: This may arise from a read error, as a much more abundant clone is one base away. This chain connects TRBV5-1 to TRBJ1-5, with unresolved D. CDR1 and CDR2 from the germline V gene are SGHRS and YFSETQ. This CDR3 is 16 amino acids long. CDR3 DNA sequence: TGCGCCGGCAGCCGGGCGGGTAACCCCTTTAATCAGCCCCAGCATTTT. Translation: CAGSRAGNPFNQPQHF.